Listed below are T cell receptor beta chains from one sample, sequenced in a study of cytomegalovirus exposure and HLA in healthy donors. Generated by immunoSEQ multiplex PCR, the TCRdb table keeps only in-frame clones and is missing some. Counted here are 120,000 or so clones, 76% occurring once; the ten biggest clones make up around an eighth. Material: PBMCs. All receptors derive from a man younger than 40 in good health and CMV-seropositive. Both conserved end residues are part of each CDR3. The D gene is left open where the match is weak. Not all rows give a size; the values are once, few, many and, for expanded clones, a class.

size	D	V	J	DNA	CDR3
-	-	TRBV30	TRBJ2-2	TGTGCCTGGAGGGGCGAAAGCACCGGGGAGCTGTTTTTT	CAWRGESTGELFF
-	-	TRBV27	TRBJ1-5	TGTGCCAGCAGTGTGCGCTTTGGACAACCGAATCAGCCCCAGCATTTT	CASSVRFGQPNQPQHF
-	TRBD2	TRBV27	TRBJ2-7	TGTGCCAGCAGTCTTACTAGCGGGGCCCTCTACGAGCAGTACTTC	CASSLTSGALYEQYF
-	-	TRBV4-2	TRBJ1-5	TGTGCCAGCAGCCAAGATTCAGTACAGGGTTTACCCCAGCATTTT	CASSQDSVQGLPQHF
-	TRBD1	TRBV9	TRBJ1-4	TGTGCCAGCGGCGTCCAGGGGGCTGCGAATGAAAAACTGTTTTTT	CASGVQGAANEKLFF
-	-	TRBV5-4	TRBJ1-2	TGTGCCAGCAGTGACGGGGAGGGGCCGCCCTCCTATGGCTACACCTTC	CASSDGEGPPSYGYTF
-	TRBD1	TRBV7-9	TRBJ1-1	TGTGCCAGCAGCTTGGTCGTTGACAGGGGTGAAGCTTTCTTT	CASSLVVDRGEAFF
-	TRBD2	TRBV30	TRBJ2-3	TGTGCCTGGAGTGTAACGGGGGGAGGTCTAGATACGCAGTATTTT	CAWSVTGGGLDTQYF
-	TRBD1	TRBV27	TRBJ1-6	TGTGCCAGCAGTTTATCGCAGGGGACAGTCAATAATTCACCCCTCCACTTT	CASSLSQGTVNNSPLHF
-	TRBD1	TRBV19	TRBJ1-2	TGTGCCAGTAGTATCCGGACAGGGCTTGGCTATGGCTACACCTTC	CASSIRTGLGYGYTF
-	-	TRBV27	TRBJ2-7	TGTGCCAGCAGTTTGGGCAGAAACTACGAGCAGTACTTC	CASSLGRNYEQYF
once	-	TRBV4-3	TRBJ2-7	TGCGCCAGCAGCCACCTCCGGGACTTTCCCTCCCCAAACGAGCAGTACTTC	CASSHLRDFPSPNEQYF
-	TRBD2	TRBV15	TRBJ2-2	TGTGCCACCAGCAGAGGAGGTAGCGGGCGTAACACCGGGGAGCTGTTTTTT	CATSRGGSGRNTGELFF
-	TRBD1	TRBV7-9	TRBJ1-1	TGTGCCAGCAGCTTAGACGGGACAGGGGGCACTGAAGCTTTCTTT	CASSLDGTGGTEAFF
-	-	TRBV5-4	TRBJ1-4	TGTGCCAGCAGCTTTTTCGGGGGGCAGCATGAAAAACTGTTTTTT	CASSFFGGQHEKLFF
-	-	TRBV19	TRBJ1-4	TGTGCCAGTAGTCCTACTATAGGAACTAATGAAAAACTGTTTTTT	CASSPTIGTNEKLFF
-	TRBD1	TRBV5-6	TRBJ1-5	TGTGCCAGCAGCTTGGGAGGGACAGTGAACGGGGTTAGCAATCAGCCCCAGCATTTT	CASSLGGTVNGVSNQPQHF
-	-	TRBV19	TRBJ2-5	TGTGCCAGTAGTGGGCAGGGAACGGGGACCCAGTACTTC	CASSGQGTGTQYF
once	-	TRBV7-8	TRBJ1-1	TGTGCCAGCAGCTTAATGGGCAGGAACACTGAAGCTTTCTTT	CASSLMGRNTEAFF
-	-	TRBV6-6	TRBJ2-2	TGTGCCAGCAGTTATTTAGCCTTAAGATACACCGGGGAGCTGTTTTTT	CASSYLALRYTGELFF
-	-	TRBV14	TRBJ1-2	TGTGCCAGCAGCGTCACAGGTCTCTATGGCTACACCTTC	CASSVTGLYGYTF
-	TRBD1	TRBV10-2	TRBJ2-7	TGCGCCACTACAGAACTTTTGGGACAGAGCTCCTACGAGCAGTACTTC	CATTELLGQSSYEQYF
-	TRBD1	TRBV5-1	TRBJ2-5	TGCGCCAGCAGCTTGGGACAGGGTGGTGTAGAGACCCAGTACTTC	CASSLGQGGVETQYF
-	-	TRBV5-1	TRBJ2-7	TGCGCCAGCAGCTTCGTGGGACAAGACTTCCCCTACGAGCAGTACTTC	CASSFVGQDFPYEQYF
-	-	TRBV7-2	TRBJ2-3	TGTGCCAGCAGCCCGCAAGCAGGGGGCACAGATACGCAGTATTTT	CASSPQAGGTDTQYF
once	TRBD1	TRBV27	TRBJ2-7	TGTGCCAGCAGTTGGACAGGGTCCGCCTACGAGCAGTACTTC	CASSWTGSAYEQYF
few	TRBD1	TRBV19	TRBJ1-5	TGTGCCAGTAGCCCTGGGACAGGGGCGGTCCAGCCCCAGCATTTT	CASSPGTGAVQPQHF
-	TRBD1	TRBV25-1	TRBJ1-2	TGTGCCAGCAGTGAAGTAGGGCAGGGGGCCAGCTATGGCTACACCTTC	CASSEVGQGASYGYTF
few	TRBD2	TRBV28	TRBJ2-5	TGTGCCAGCAGGGGGGGGTTAGAGACCCAGTACTTC	CASRGGLETQYF
-	-	TRBV19	TRBJ2-5	TGTGCCAGTAGTATATCAACCCACCCAGGGGAGACCCAGTACTTC	CASSISTHPGETQYF
-	TRBD1	TRBV14	TRBJ2-2	TGTGCCAGCAGCCAGTACCGGGACAGGGCCAACACCGGGGAGCTGTTTTTT	CASSQYRDRANTGELFF
-	TRBD1	TRBV2	TRBJ1-6	TGTGCCAGCAGCCTCGGGTCGGGACAGGTCCTACCCCTCCACTTT	CASSLGSGQVLPLHF
once	TRBD1	TRBV7-9	TRBJ1-6	TGTGCCAGCAGCAAACTACCGGGACAGAATTCACCCCTCCACTTT	CASSKLPGQNSPLHF
-	TRBD2	TRBV10-3	TRBJ2-2	TGTGCCATCAGTGAGCCGGGGGGCACCGGGGAGCTGTTTTTT	CAISEPGGTGELFF
-	TRBD1	TRBV25-1	TRBJ1-4	TGTGCCAGCACTCGAACGACAGGGGTAAATGAAAAACTGTTTTTT	CASTRTTGVNEKLFF
-	-	TRBV7-9	TRBJ2-7	TGTGCCAGCAGGCTACAGGGCTACGAGCAGTACTTC	CASRLQGYEQYF
-	-	TRBV6-5	TRBJ2-1	TGTGCCAGCAGTTACTCTCCGGTCTCTGAGCAGTTCTTC	CASSYSPVSEQFF
-	-	TRBV25-1	TRBJ1-2	TGTGCCAGCAGTGGTCGGACAGCCAGTTTGGTATCGGGCTACACCTTC	CASSGRTASLVSGYTF
-	TRBD1	TRBV27	TRBJ1-6	TGTGCCAGCAGCCACAGACAGGGACACTCACCCCTCCACTTT	CASSHRQGHSPLHF
-	-	TRBV6-4	TRBJ2-3	TGTGCCAGCAGTCCGAGGGCTAGCGGCACAGATACGCAGTATTTT	CASSPRASGTDTQYF
-	TRBD1	TRBV7-3	TRBJ1-1	TGTGCCAGCAGCTTAACTCGGGAACAGGGGGCGCAATGGGGGGAAGAGACTGAAGCTTTCTTT	CASSLTREQGAQWGEETEAFF
-	TRBD1	TRBV2	TRBJ1-1	TGTGCCAGCAGCCTTGACAGGGTTGGCACTGAAGCTTTCTTT	CASSLDRVGTEAFF
-	-	TRBV18	TRBJ1-6	TGTGCCAGCTCGACAAACCCGACGGAGGGGAGTTTACCCCTCCACTTT	CASSTNPTEGSLPLHF
-	-	TRBV7-9	TRBJ1-5	TGTGCCAGCAGCTTAGAGGGAGGGCATCCTATTGACCAGCCCCAGCATTTT	CASSLEGGHPIDQPQHF
-	-	TRBV6-5	TRBJ1-1	TGTGCCAGCAGCCACCAGGGCGTACACACTGAAGCTTTCTTT	CASSHQGVHTEAFF
-	TRBD2	TRBV5-6	TRBJ2-7	TGTGCCAGCAGCTGGGAGGGACGGCACTACGAGCAGTACTTC	CASSWEGRHYEQYF